The 21 T cell receptor beta chains in this list originate from one sample, sequenced in a study of T cell repertoires in cytomegalovirus infection. MiXCR, applied by TCRdb to the reads, yields one record per CDR3 protein. The data show 68,000 or so distinct CDR3 sequences, 22% seen once. These receptors' antigens are unknown. Sequencing was performed on PBMCs, sequenced either directly or after in vitro stimulation (not recorded which). The origin of the receptors is a human donor in good health (CMV status not recorded). Some clones in this sample may be carry-over from other donors' samples.

This rearrangement joins TRBV29-1 to TRBJ2-1; the D gene is possibly TRBD2 (5 bases). Germline CDR1 reads SQVTM; CDR2 reads ANQGSEA. V was clipped by 4 bases and J by 7 bases, with 11 bases between them. This CDR3 comprises 12 residues. The CDR3 loop is CSVVYSGNEQFF. CDR3 DNA: TGCAGCGTTGTATATTCGGGGAATGAGCAGTTCTTC.

V and J are TRBV6-5 and TRBJ1-4, with 7 bases identical to TRBD1. Looked up from germline, CDR1 is MNHEY and CDR2 is SVGAGI. The CDR3 sequence is 13 residues long. Germline trimming cut 4 bases from V and 13 bases from J; bases unmatched to any gene: 9. DNA for the CDR3: TGTGCCAGCAGTTCTTGGAGACGGGACAGACTGTTTTTT. Encoded protein: CASSSWRRDRLFF.

This clonotype was observed a few times. V usage is TRBV7-8 and J usage is TRBJ2-2; TRBD1 matches 9 bases. This CDR3 is 15 amino acids long. Trimming at V came to 5 bases and at J to 6 bases, leaving 7 bases not matched to a gene. The germline gives CDR1 SGHVS, CDR2 FQNEAQ. The CDR3 region is CASSGRDRVAGELFF. The CDR3 region has the DNA TGTGCCAGCAGCGGCCGGGACAGGGTGGCCGGGGAGCTGTTTTTT.

A few counts support this clonotype. The chain carries TRBV20-1 and TRBJ2-3; D is perhaps TRBD2 (6 bases). V was trimmed by 6 bases and J by 1 base, leaving 14 bases between them. This CDR3 has 14 amino acids. The germline CDR1 and CDR2 sequences are DFQATT and SNEGSKA (reference sequence). The CDR3 reads CSAGPTGGTDTQYF. The CDR3 DNA reads TGCAGTGCGGGTCCGACGGGGGGCACAGATACGCAGTATTTT.

A word on this clonotype: This may come from a read error, since a much larger clone is one base off. This chain connects TRBV6-5 to TRBJ2-2, with 13 positions matching TRBD2. This CDR3 has 17 amino acids. Germline CDR1 is MNHEY and CDR2 is SVGAGI. As DNA, the CDR3 is TGTGCCAGCGGTTACTTAGGGACTAGCGGGATTAGCGGGGAGCTGTTTTTT. Its protein is CASGYLGTSGISGELFF.

The chain uses TRBV6-2 or TRBV6-3 and TRBJ2-3, with D possibly matching TRBD2 (9 bases). The CDR3 has 18 amino acids. V lost 8 bases and J 5 bases, leaving 29 bases between the germline ends. Per germline, CDR1 MNHEY and CDR2 SVGEGT. CDR3 nucleotide sequence: TGTGCCAGCCCCCGGACAGGGCTGCGGGAGGGGTTAGGAGATACGCAGTATTTT. Amino acid sequence: CASPRTGLREGLGDTQYF.

At least ten counts were recorded for this clonotype. J is TRBJ1-2 and V is TRBV7-2, with unresolved D. This CDR3 region has 13 residues. Germline CDR1 reads SGHTA; CDR2 reads FQGNSA. Trimming stripped 3 bases from V and 0 bases from J, with 5 bases between. DNA of the CDR3: TGTGCCAGCAGCTTTGTGACTAACTATGGCTACACCTTC. Protein sequence: CASSFVTNYGYTF.

At least ten counts were recorded for this clonotype. CDR3: CASRGTGESLYGYTF. The CDR3 DNA reads as TGTGCCAGCAGGGGGACAGGAGAATCTCTTTATGGCTACACCTTC. The chain employs TRBV6-1 and TRBJ1-2; 8 bases line up with TRBD1. CDR1 and CDR2 from the germline V gene are MNHNS and SASEGT. Trimming at V came to 6 bases and at J to 5 bases, leaving 11 bases not matched to a gene. The CDR3 length is 15 residues.

The chain carries TRBV12-3 or TRBV12-4 and TRBJ2-3; TRBD2 matches at 10 bases. The CDR3 contains 15 residues. V gave up 6 bases and J gave up 5 bases; unmatched junction bases: 8. In DNA form, the CDR3 reads TGTGCCAGCAGCAGCGGGAGGGGATTCGGAGATACGCAGTATTTT. Translation gives CASSSGRGFGDTQYF.

Here the CDR3 DNA reads TGTGCCAGCAGCTTGGGGGGGAGACTAGCGGGGTTCTCCTACGAGCAGTACTTC. As protein: CASSLGGRLAGFSYEQYF. The chain combines TRBV5-5 with TRBJ2-7, with 11 bases fitting TRBD2. The CDR3 is 18 amino acids. The ends lost 0 bases at V and 0 bases at J; junction bases unmatched: 8. From germline, CDR1 is SGHKS and CDR2 YYEKEE (reference sequence).

This sequence joins TRBV20-1 and TRBJ2-3; 13 bases are shared with TRBD2. V lost 6 bases to trimming and J lost 0 bases; unmatched junction nucleotides: 6. Germline V CDR1 and CDR2: DFQATT, SNEGSKA (reference sequence). This CDR3 contains 16 residues. As DNA, the CDR3 is TGCAGTGCGAGGACTAGCGGGAGAGTTAGCACAGATACGCAGTATTTT. Translated: CSARTSGRVSTDTQYF.

This clonotype was seen a handful of times. The chain links TRBV19 to TRBJ2-6, with no clear D. The CDR3 contains 16 residues. V lost 3 bases and J lost 1, with 10 bases in between. In germline, CDR1 is LNHDA, CDR2 SQIVND (reference sequence). The chain's CDR3 is CASSIRAVSGANVLTF. The CDR3 nucleotides read TGTGCCAGTAGTATTAGGGCCGTTTCTGGGGCCAACGTCCTGACTTTC.

The chain uses TRBV4-1 and TRBJ2-3; unclear D gene. Germline CDR1 and CDR2: MGHRA and YSYEKL. V was shortened by 4 bases and J by 2 bases, with 7 bases between the two germline ends. The CDR3 contains 13 residues. The CDR3 sequence: CASSLDDTDTQYF. In nucleotides, the CDR3 is TGCGCCAGCAGCCTGGATGACACAGATACGCAGTATTTT.

This clonotype was detected a few times. This chain uses TRBV20-1 with TRBJ1-2; 9 nucleotides line up with TRBD1. The CDR3 loop spans 15 amino acids. The V and J ends lost 0 bases and 1 base, in that order; junction bases with no gene match: 3. Per germline, CDR1 DFQATT and CDR2 SNEGSKA (reference sequence). The CDR3 DNA reads as TGCAGTGCTAGAGAGACAGGGGGGAATAACTATGGCTACACCTTC. Its translation is CSARETGGNNYGYTF.

The CDR3 DNA follows: TGTGCCAGCAGCTTAGATGGCGGGCCCACCTACAATGAGCAGTTCTTC. Amino acid sequence: CASSLDGGPTYNEQFF. The rearrangement links TRBV11-2 to TRBJ2-1, with D perhaps TRBD2 (5 bases). Germline assignment: CDR1 SGHAT and CDR2 FQNNGV. This CDR3 has 16 residues. The V gene lost 0 bases and the J gene lost 2 bases, with 11 bases spanning the gap.

This clonotype was detected only a few times. This sequence joins TRBV6-2 or TRBV6-3 and TRBJ2-5; weak D call: TRBD1 (5 bases). Trimming removed 6 bases from V and 3 bases from J, with 26 bases in between. This CDR3 is built from 18 residues. Germline V gene lookup returns CDR1 MNHEY and CDR2 SVGEGT. CDR3 protein: CASRQTYRPTVPEETQYF. CDR3 nucleotide sequence: TGTGCCAGCAGGCAGACATACCGACCGACAGTTCCCGAAGAGACCCAGTACTTC.

This clonotype has ten or more counts. This chain uses TRBV7-9 with TRBJ1-5; 7 bases fit TRBD1. This CDR3 contains 15 residues. CDR1 and CDR2 from the germline V gene are SEHNR and FQNEAQ (reference sequence). The junction had 8 bases not matched to a gene; V was cut back by 5 bases and J by 4 bases. The CDR3 coding sequence is TGTGCCAGCAGCGACGGAGGGGGCAGTAATCAGCCCCAGCATTTT. Its protein is CASSDGGGSNQPQHF.

The rearrangement links TRBV29-1 to TRBJ2-5, with unresolved D. The CDR3 loop spans 13 amino acids. Deletions cut 2 bases from V and 0 bases from J, with 7 bases between. Germline V gives CDR1 SQVTM, CDR2 ANQGSEA. CDR3: CSVERQNQETQYF. The CDR3 DNA sequence: TGCAGCGTTGAACGGCAGAACCAAGAGACCCAGTACTTC.

The V and J genes are TRBV28 and TRBJ2-7, with D maybe TRBD2 (7 bases). Per germline, CDR1 MDHEN and CDR2 SYDVKM. The CDR3 loop spans 14 amino acids. Trimming took off 5 bases at V and 5 bases at J, with 16 bases between the two ends. CDR3 in DNA: TGTGCCAGCAGTAGTGGGGGGGGGGCCCACGAGCAGTACTTC. It translates to CASSSGGGAHEQYF.

The chain combines TRBV7-3 with TRBJ1-6, with unresolved D. The CDR3 loop spans 15 amino acids. Germline V gene lookup returns CDR1 SGHTA and CDR2 FQGTGA. V dropped 4 bases and J dropped 6 bases, with 13 bases sitting between them. CDR3 sequence reads: CASSSQPPGNSPLHF. The CDR3 DNA follows: TGTGCCAGCAGCTCCCAGCCCCCGGGTAATTCACCCCTCCACTTT.

The V call is TRBV14, the J call TRBJ1-2; 7 positions agree with TRBD1. V was clipped by 1 base and J by 4 bases; unmatched bases: 6. The CDR3 is 15 amino acids. Germline-derived CDR1 and CDR2 are SGHDN and FVKESK. CDR3 DNA sequence: TGTGCCAGCAGCCAAGGGGACAGCTTAACCTATGGCTACACCTTC. Amino acid sequence: CASSQGDSLTYGYTF.